The 15 T cell receptor beta chains listed next were all sequenced from one sample in a study of cytomegalovirus exposure and HLA in healthy donors. Both 60 Vbeta primers and 13 Jbeta primers went into the PCR. Repertoires were generated with immunoSEQ multiplex PCR, while TCRdb's copy carries only in-frame clones and drops some. The sample contains tens of thousands of clones, around 80% of which appear only once. The specimen sequenced was PBMCs. The source is a male donor in good health and CMV-seronegative.

The chain is built from TRBV10-1 and TRBJ2-3; 7 nucleotides align to TRBD1. The germline CDR1 and CDR2 sequences are WNHNN and SYGVQD (reference sequence). The CDR3 has 17 amino acids. V lost 6 bases, J lost 0 bases, and 12 bases stayed unmatched. CDR3 loop: CASSDRRQGLSTDTQYF. The CDR3 DNA reads as TGCGCCAGCAGCGACCGTCGACAGGGATTAAGCACAGATACGCAGTATTTT.

This sequence joins TRBV2 and TRBJ1-5, with 7 bases fitting TRBD1. The CDR3 has 15 amino acids. Germline V gene sequence: CDR1 SNHLY, CDR2 FYNNEI. With 6 bases clipped from V and 1 base from J, the junction kept 6 bases outside the gene matches. CDR3 amino acids: CASRTGLGSNQPQHF. Written as DNA, the CDR3 is TGTGCCAGCAGGACAGGGCTCGGGAGCAATCAGCCCCAGCATTTT.

V is TRBV7-9 and J is TRBJ1-1; 7 bases map to TRBD1. Losses at the gene ends were 4 bases for V and 4 bases for J; bases not matched to a gene: 9. There are 15 residues in the CDR3. Germline CDR1 is SEHNR and CDR2 is FQNEAQ (reference sequence). The CDR3 protein is CASSSGTAFRTEAFF. The DNA of the CDR3 is TGTGCCAGCAGCTCTGGGACAGCCTTCCGCACTGAAGCTTTCTTT.

A single count supports this clone. The J gene is TRBJ2-3, the V gene TRBV11-3; possibly TRBD1 for D (6 bases). The V end was cut by 1 base, the J end by 5 bases, with 10 bases between. This CDR3 spans 14 amino acids. Germline V gives CDR1 SGHNT, CDR2 YENEEA. CDR3 coding DNA: TGTGCCAGCAGCTTAGGGGCCAGGGGAGATACGCAGTATTTT. Translation gives CASSLGARGDTQYF.

The V and J genes are TRBV5-1 and TRBJ2-7; D might be TRBD2 (5 bases). Germline CDR1 reads SGHRS; CDR2 reads YFSETQ. The CDR3 totals 14 residues. V lost 4 bases and J 6 bases, leaving 17 bases between the germline ends. The CDR3 loop is CASSGSPSPSEQYF. CDR3 nucleotides: TGCGCCAGCAGCGGGAGCCCCTCTCCGTCCGAGCAGTACTTC.

The chain links TRBV5-5 to TRBJ2-3; 8 nucleotides agree with TRBD1. In germline, CDR1 is SGHKS, CDR2 YYEKEE (reference sequence). J gave up 5 bases and V 2 bases, and 7 bases lay outside the gene matches. There are 15 residues in the CDR3. In DNA, the CDR3 is TGTGCCAGCAGCTTTCAGGACAGGGTGATAGATACGCAGTATTTT. Translating it yields CASSFQDRVIDTQYF.

About this clone itself: One end of the junction does not line up with germline, which may come from a read error. This chain joins TRBV6-5 and TRBJ1-2; TRBD1 matches 7 bases. The germline CDR1 and CDR2 sequences are MNHEY and SVGAGI. This CDR3 contains 13 residues. The CDR3 bases are TGTGCCAGCAGCCCCGGGACAGCTGGGGGCTACCCCTTC. Residues: CASSPGTAGGYPF.

The chain recombines TRBV6-1 with TRBJ2-7, with D perhaps matching TRBD2 (7 bases). Germline V gives CDR1 MNHNS, CDR2 SASEGT. Trimming stripped 2 bases from V and 6 bases from J, with 14 bases between. This CDR3 region has 14 residues. The CDR3 DNA sequence: TGTGCCAGCAGTGAATTGGGGGGGCTCGGCGAGCAGTACTTC. Translated: CASSELGGLGEQYF.

This chain joins TRBV29-1 and TRBJ1-4; D is possibly TRBD1 (5 bases). There are 12 residues in the CDR3. V gave up 7 bases and J gave up 6 bases, with 12 bases separating them. The germline CDR1 and CDR2 sequences are SQVTM and ANQGSEA. CDR3 bases: TGCAGCGCCCGGACACACGATGAAAAACTGTTTTTT. Amino acid sequence: CSARTHDEKLFF. Full variable domain (remainder filled in from reference TRBV29-1 and TRBJ1-4): SAVISQKPSRDICQRGTSLTIQCQVDSQVTMMFWYRQQPGQSLTLIATANQGSEATYESGFVIDKFPISRPNLTFSTLTVSNMSPEDSSIYLCSARTHDEKLFFGSGTQLSVL.

The gene calls are TRBV27 and TRBJ2-5; 10 bases agree with TRBD2. The CDR3 is 16 amino acids. Germline loops: CDR1 MNHEY, CDR2 SMNVEV (reference sequence). Trimming removed 8 bases from V and 2 bases from J; junction bases left unmatched: 11. The CDR3 reads CASGTGLAVLQETQYF. CDR3 nucleotides: TGTGCCAGCGGAACTGGACTAGCGGTACTTCAAGAGACCCAGTACTTC.

The J gene is TRBJ2-7, the V gene TRBV28, with TRBD1 as a possible D gene (6 bases). CDR3 length: 18 amino acids. The ends were cut back, 5 bases at V and 3 bases at J, with 26 bases in the middle. From germline, CDR1 is MDHEN and CDR2 SYDVKM. The CDR3 DNA reads as TGTGCCAGCAGTCCTTTGATTCCGGGACACGCTCGACTCTACGAGCAGTACTTC. The encoded protein is CASSPLIPGHARLYEQYF.

This clone was seen a handful of times. CDR3 protein: CASSWTGGAFGSQYF. The CDR3 DNA reads TGTGCCAGCAGTTGGACAGGGGGGGCTTTTGGGTCCCAGTACTTC. The gene calls are TRBV27 and TRBJ2-5; the match to TRBD1 covers 10 bases. Germline V gene data show CDR1 as MNHEY and CDR2 as SMNVEV (reference sequence). The length of the CDR3 is 15 residues. The V and J ends lost 4 bases and 9 bases, in that order; junction bases with no gene match: 11.

V is TRBV6-1 and J is TRBJ1-2, with 10 bases aligning to TRBD1. CDR1 is MNHNS, CDR2 SASEGT, per germline. CDR3 length: 15 amino acids. Germline trimming cut 2 bases from V and 6 bases from J; bases unmatched to any gene: 6. The CDR3 DNA reads TGTGCCAGCAGTGAACCGAGGACAGGGGGGAATGGCTACACCTTC. This gives the protein CASSEPRTGGNGYTF.

The chain couples TRBV11-2 to TRBJ2-5; 13 bases map to TRBD2. The CDR3 runs to 16 residues. Germline V lookup: CDR1 SGHAT, CDR2 FQNNGV. The trim removed 5 bases at V and 2 bases at J, leaving 5 bases unmatched. This chain's CDR3 is CASSPGLAGEQETQYF. CDR3 DNA: TGTGCCAGCAGCCCCGGACTAGCGGGGGAACAAGAGACCCAGTACTTC.

The chain has TRBV5-1 and TRBJ1-5; D is ambiguous. The CDR3 has 13 amino acids. Germline values: CDR1 SGHRS, CDR2 YFSETQ. V lost 3 bases and J lost 2, with 6 bases in between. The CDR3 loop reads CASSSGGNQPQHF. CDR3 nucleotides: TGCGCCAGCAGCTCCGGAGGCAATCAGCCCCAGCATTTT.